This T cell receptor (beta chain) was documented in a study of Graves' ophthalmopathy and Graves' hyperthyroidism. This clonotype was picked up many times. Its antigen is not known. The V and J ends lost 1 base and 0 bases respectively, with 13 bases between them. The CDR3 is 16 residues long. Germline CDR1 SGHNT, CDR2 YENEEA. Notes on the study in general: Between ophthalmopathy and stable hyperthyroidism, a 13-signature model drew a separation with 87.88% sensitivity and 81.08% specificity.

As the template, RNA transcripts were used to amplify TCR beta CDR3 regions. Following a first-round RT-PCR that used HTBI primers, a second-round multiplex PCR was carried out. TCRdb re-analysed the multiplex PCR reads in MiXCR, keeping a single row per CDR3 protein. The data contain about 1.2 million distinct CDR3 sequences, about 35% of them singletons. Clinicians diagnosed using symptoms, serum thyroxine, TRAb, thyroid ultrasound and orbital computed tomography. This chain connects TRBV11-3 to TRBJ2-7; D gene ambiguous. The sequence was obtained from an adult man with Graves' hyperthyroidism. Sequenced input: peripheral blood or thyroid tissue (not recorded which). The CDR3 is CASSLAGGTPSYEQYF. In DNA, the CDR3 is TGTGCCAGCAGCTTAGCGGGCGGAACTCCCTCCTACGAGCAGTACTTC.